This T cell receptor (beta chain) was observed in a study of tumor-infiltrating lymphocytes in primary liver carcinoma. Comment on this clonotype: Its target is not known. One junction end disagrees with the germline gene, perhaps due to a read error.

Unsorted bulk tissue (roughly 18-32 mg) underwent RNA and DNA co-extraction. Tumor samples uniformly had over 75% viable tumor cells. Study-wide results and caveats: Tumor-adjacent and tumor-blood pairs shared a smaller degree of overlap than tumor region pairs.

A constant-region primer primed TCR beta cDNA synthesis from roughly 520 ng of total RNA. Nested multiplex PCR, run for three rounds with slightly modified ARM-PCR, yielded TCR beta libraries. TCRdb used MiXCR to reprocess the multiplex PCR reads, holding one entry per CDR3 protein. The table records 25,000 or so distinct CDR3 sequences, roughly 80% of them present only once. The sequenced sample was liver tumor tissue from sampling region 5. Documented subset: tumor region T5, tumor centre. The TCR sequence derives from a woman aged 25 to 39 with primary liver carcinoma and hepatitis B virus infection.

The CDR3: CASSLDRENTGELLF. CDR3 sequence (DNA): TGTGCCAGCAGTTTGGACAGGGAGAACACCGGGGAACTGCTTTTT. V gene TRBV5-4 combines with J gene TRBJ2-2, with 8 bases that match TRBD1. CDR1 and CDR2 from the germline V gene are SGHNT and YYREEE (reference sequence). The CDR3 spans 15 residues.